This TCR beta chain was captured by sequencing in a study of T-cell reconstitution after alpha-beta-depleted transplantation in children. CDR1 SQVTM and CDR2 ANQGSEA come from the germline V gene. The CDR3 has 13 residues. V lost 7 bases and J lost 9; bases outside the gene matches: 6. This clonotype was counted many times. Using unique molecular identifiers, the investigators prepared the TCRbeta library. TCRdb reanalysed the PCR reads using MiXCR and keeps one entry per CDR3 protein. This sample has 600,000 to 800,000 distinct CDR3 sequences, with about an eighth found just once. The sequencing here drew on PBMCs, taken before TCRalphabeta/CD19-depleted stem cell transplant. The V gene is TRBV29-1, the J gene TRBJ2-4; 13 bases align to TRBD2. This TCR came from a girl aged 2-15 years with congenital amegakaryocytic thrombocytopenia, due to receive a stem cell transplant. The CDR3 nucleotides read TGCAGCGGGACTAGCGGGAGCAAGGGCATTCAGTACTTC. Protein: CSGTSGSKGIQYF.